One and the same sample provided the 22 T cell receptor beta chains below, sequenced in a study of OX40 agonist ivuxolimab in advanced cancers. TCRdb keeps only in-frame clones here, not all; method: immunoSEQ multiplex PCR. Found here are more than 50,000 clones, roughly 90% of them singletons; the top ten hold roughly 2%. The source was CD4+ or CD8+ T cells sorted from blood, collected in a trial of the OX40 agonist ivuxolimab. The source of these receptors is an adult with an advanced solid tumor such as melanoma, head and neck, liver or kidney cancer.

The CDR3 here is CASSLAGYHNEQFF. The CDR3 bases are TGCGCCAGCAGTCTAGCGGGATACCACAATGAGCAGTTCTTC. The chain joins TRBV10-1 to TRBJ2-1; 9 bases align to TRBD2. The CDR3 extends over 14 amino acids. The V gene's germline CDR1 is WNHNN and CDR2 SYGVQD (reference sequence). J was trimmed by 5 bases and V by 5 bases; bases with no gene match: 4.

This CDR3 is CASSSGVSDTQYF. DNA for the CDR3: TGCGCCAGCAGTAGCGGGGTCTCAGATACGCAGTATTTT. V is TRBV10-1 and J is TRBJ2-3; 7 bases are a match to TRBD2. CDR1 and CDR2 from the germline V gene are WNHNN and SYGVQD (reference sequence). This CDR3 contains 13 residues. With 5 bases clipped from V and 4 bases from J, the junction kept 3 bases outside the gene matches.

The chain recombines TRBV27 with TRBJ2-3; the D gene is possibly TRBD1 (7 bases). Germline values: CDR1 MNHEY, CDR2 SMNVEV (reference sequence). This CDR3 contains 15 residues. V was trimmed by 3 bases and J by 4 bases, leaving 14 bases between them. The CDR3: CASSFSRGESDTQYF. The CDR3 DNA sequence: TGTGCCAGCAGTTTTTCCAGGGGGGAGTCAGATACGCAGTATTTT.

The chain is built from TRBV2 and TRBJ1-2, with 8 nucleotides matching TRBD1. Germline values: CDR1 SNHLY, CDR2 FYNNEI. The length of the CDR3 is 14 residues. J lost 2 bases, V lost 8 bases, and 7 bases had no gene match. CDR3 sequence (DNA): TGTGCCAGCGTAACCGGGACAGGCAACTATGGCTACACCTTC. Encoded protein: CASVTGTGNYGYTF.

CDR3 residues: CASSRAGGRYEQYF. The CDR3 DNA reads TGTGCCAGCAGCCGGGCGGGGGGACGCTACGAGCAGTACTTC. The chain employs TRBV7-2 and TRBJ2-7; TRBD2 matches 8 bases. The CDR3 runs to 14 residues. The V and J ends lost 5 bases and 3 bases, in that order; junction bases with no gene match: 6. Germline V CDR1 and CDR2: SGHTA, FQGNSA.

In the case of this clone: Germline is not matched at one junction end, which may reflect a read error. The V and J genes are TRBV14 and TRBJ1-1; D not resolved. Germline V gene sequence: CDR1 SGHDN, CDR2 FVKESK. The CDR3 length is 14 residues. The chain's CDR3 is CASSQDKADTEAFF. Written as DNA, the CDR3 is TGTGCCAGCAGCCAAGATAAGGCAGACACAGAAGCTTTCTTT.

This clone has more than one count but fewer than ten. The chain couples TRBV20-1 to TRBJ2-7; D perhaps matches TRBD1 (6 bases). Trimming pared 4 bases from V and 6 bases from J, leaving 10 bases between. The CDR3 is 11 residues long. Germline values: CDR1 DFQATT, CDR2 SNEGSKA (reference sequence). CDR3: CSATGDGEQYF. The CDR3 coding sequence is TGCAGTGCTACAGGGGACGGCGAGCAGTACTTC.

V is TRBV5-1 and J is TRBJ1-3, with D possibly TRBD1 on 5 matching bases. CDR1 SGHRS and CDR2 YFSETQ come from the germline V gene. There are 14 residues in the CDR3. V lost 0 bases and J lost 6, with 10 bases in between. CDR3 protein: CASSLGTGQNTIYF. For the CDR3, the DNA is TGCGCCAGCAGCTTGGGAACAGGCCAAAACACCATATATTTT.

This chain connects TRBV7-9 to TRBJ2-3, with TRBD2 identical over 9 bases. In germline, CDR1 is SEHNR, CDR2 FQNEAQ (reference sequence). The J segment lost 0 bases and the V segment lost 0 bases, leaving 1 base of the junction unmatched. The CDR3 is made up of 16 amino acids. In DNA form, the CDR3 reads TGTGCCAGCAGCTTAGCAGCGGGAGGCAGCACAGATACGCAGTATTTT. Translated: CASSLAAGGSTDTQYF.

The chain uses TRBV5-4 and TRBJ2-7, with 12 bases lining up with TRBD1. After removal of 4 bases from V and 0 bases from J, the junction contained 5 bases not matched to a gene. The germline gives CDR1 SGHNT, CDR2 YYREEE (reference sequence). This CDR3 contains 16 residues. In DNA form, the CDR3 reads TGTGCCAGCAGCCCGGGGACAGGGGGCGTCTCCTACGAGCAGTACTTC. Translating gives CASSPGTGGVSYEQYF. The variable domain in full, with the rest retrieved from reference TRBV5-4 and TRBJ2-7, is ETGVTQSPTHLIKTRGQQVTLRCSSQSGHNTVSWYQQALGQGPQFIFQYYREEENGRGNFPPRFSGLQFPNYSSELNVNALELDDSALYLCASSPGTGGVSYEQYFGPGTRLTVT.

This clone was seen more than once but under ten times. The rearrangement links TRBV5-1 to TRBJ1-4; TRBD1 might be the D (5 bases). Germline-derived CDR1 and CDR2 are SGHRS and YFSETQ. Trimming pared 4 bases from V and 7 bases from J, leaving 20 bases between. This CDR3 spans 16 amino acids. The DNA for the CDR3 is TGCGCCAGCAGCGTTAGCTCTGGGGCAGCGTCTGAAAAACTGTTTTTT. It specifies CASSVSSGAASEKLFF.

The chain combines TRBV4-1 with TRBJ1-4; D is ambiguous. Germline assignment: CDR1 MGHRA and CDR2 YSYEKL. Trimming stripped 1 base from V and 0 bases from J, with 9 bases between. The CDR3 has 16 amino acids. The CDR3 DNA is TGCGCCAGCAGCCAAGGACATGCTACAACTAATGAAAAACTGTTTTTT. Its translation: CASSQGHATTNEKLFF.

The genes are TRBV5-1 and TRBJ1-2; no clear D. V was cut by 0 bases and J by 8 bases, with 11 bases left in between. This CDR3 has 13 residues. Per the germline V gene, CDR1 is SGHRS and CDR2 is YFSETQ. Here the CDR3 DNA reads TGCGCCAGCAGCTTGGGGGAACGTGCGGGCTACACCTTC. This codes for CASSLGERAGYTF.

This chain uses TRBV7-9 with TRBJ1-2; D ambiguous. The V end lost 5 bases, the J end lost 2 bases, and 6 bases lay between the germline ends. Per the germline V gene, CDR1 is SEHNR and CDR2 is FQNEAQ (reference sequence). This CDR3 comprises 12 residues. CDR3 region: CASSRDNYGYTF. CDR3 sequence (DNA): TGTGCCAGCAGCCGCGACAACTATGGCTACACCTTC.

This clone showed up just once. The chain carries TRBV5-1 and TRBJ1-4, with 7 bases fitting TRBD1. Unmatched junction bases numbered 8, after V lost 3 bases and J lost 6 bases. Germline CDR1 SGHRS, CDR2 YFSETQ. CDR3 length: 15 residues. The CDR3 loop is CASSSTGTVDEKLFF. Here the CDR3 DNA reads TGCGCCAGCAGCTCAACCGGGACAGTAGATGAAAAACTGTTTTTT.

The V and J genes are TRBV25-1 and TRBJ2-1; D gene uncertain. The CDR3 loop spans 14 amino acids. With 3 bases removed from V and 5 bases from J, the gap between germline ends came to 11 bases. Looked up from germline, CDR1 is MGHDK and CDR2 is SYGVNS. The CDR3 nucleotides are TGTGCCAGCAGTGAGGGGAATGGGGACAATGAGCAGTTCTTC. Translated: CASSEGNGDNEQFF.

This clone was recorded a few times. V and J are TRBV28 and TRBJ1-5; perhaps TRBD1 as D (6 bases). V was cut by 8 bases and J by 6 bases, with 17 bases left in between. The CDR3 sequence is 14 residues long. Germline assignment: CDR1 MDHEN and CDR2 SYDVKM. CDR3 nucleotides: TGTGCCAGCGAGGGGGGACCGCGGAGTCAGCCCCAGCATTTT. It encodes CASEGGPRSQPQHF. The full variable domain, in which reference TRBV28 and TRBJ1-5 provide the parts outside the CDR3, is DVKVTQSSRYLVKRTGEKVFLECVQDMDHENMFWYRQDPGLGLRLIYFSYDVKMKEKGDIPEGYSVSREKKERFSLILESASTNQTSMYLCASEGGPRSQPQHFGDGTRLSIL.

This clone was recorded a few times. This chain joins TRBV30 and TRBJ1-1, with no clear D. The CDR3 contains 13 residues. Germline CDR1 GTSNPN, CDR2 SVGIG (reference sequence). V shed 3 bases and J shed 1 base, with 9 bases lying between them. The CDR3, as DNA: TGTGCCTGGAGAGATAATCCGAACACTGAAGCTTTCTTT. It translates to CAWRDNPNTEAFF.

The CDR3 DNA sequence: TGTGCCAGCTCACCTTATACTAGCGGAGTCTCGGGAGATGAGCAGTTCTTC. Translating it yields CASSPYTSGVSGDEQFF. The V and J genes are TRBV18 and TRBJ2-1; 8 bases are a match to TRBD2. Germline V gene sequence: CDR1 KGHSH, CDR2 LQKENI. The CDR3 sequence is 17 residues long. V shed 3 bases, J shed 8 bases, and the junction held 15 bases outside the gene matches.

This rearrangement joins TRBV28 to TRBJ1-6, with D perhaps TRBD1 (6 bases). Germline V gene lookup returns CDR1 MDHEN and CDR2 SYDVKM. Between the trimmed V and J ends, which lost 7 bases and 10 bases, there was a span of 17 bases. This CDR3 has 14 residues. The CDR3 nucleotides read TGTGCCAGCAACAAAAGGGGAGGGGGATCACCCCTCCACTTT. Its protein is CASNKRGGGSPLHF. The variable domain in full, with the rest retrieved from reference TRBV28 and TRBJ1-6, is DVKVTQSSRYLVKRTGEKVFLECVQDMDHENMFWYRQDPGLGLRLIYFSYDVKMKEKGDIPEGYSVSREKKERFSLILESASTNQTSMYLCASNKRGGGSPLHFGNGTRLTVT.

The genes are TRBV9 and TRBJ2-3, with 10 bases that match TRBD2. The CDR3 consists of 15 residues. CDR1 and CDR2 (germline): SGDLS, YYNGEE. J was trimmed by 0 bases and V by 7 bases; bases with no gene match: 5. Here the CDR3 reads CASASGGTSTDTQYF. CDR3 DNA sequence: TGTGCCAGCGCTAGCGGGGGCACGAGCACAGATACGCAGTATTTT.

This chain joins TRBV27 and TRBJ2-5; perhaps TRBD1 as D (6 bases). The CDR3 has 17 amino acids. Germline CDR1 and CDR2: MNHEY and SMNVEV (reference sequence). Trimming removed 3 bases at V and 4 bases at J, with 21 bases between. This chain's CDR3 is CASSLRVQGPLAETQYF. In nucleotides, the CDR3 is TGTGCCAGCAGTTTGCGAGTACAGGGACCGTTGGCAGAGACCCAGTACTTC.